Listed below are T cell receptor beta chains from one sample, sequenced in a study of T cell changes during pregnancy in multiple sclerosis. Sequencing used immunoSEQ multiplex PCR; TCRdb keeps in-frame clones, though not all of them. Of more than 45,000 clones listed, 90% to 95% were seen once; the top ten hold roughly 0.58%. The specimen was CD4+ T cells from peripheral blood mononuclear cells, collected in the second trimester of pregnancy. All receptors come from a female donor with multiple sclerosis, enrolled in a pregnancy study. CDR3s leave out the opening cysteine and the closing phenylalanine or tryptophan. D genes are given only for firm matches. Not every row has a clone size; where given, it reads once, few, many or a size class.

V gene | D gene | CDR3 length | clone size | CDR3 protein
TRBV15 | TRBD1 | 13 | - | ATSSELGTGSKQY
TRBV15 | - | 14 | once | ATSSGGRSSYNEQF
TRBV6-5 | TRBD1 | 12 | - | ASSPGTARTEAF
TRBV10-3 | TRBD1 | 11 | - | AISEGQGYGYT
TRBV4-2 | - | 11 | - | ASSLRDSRGYT
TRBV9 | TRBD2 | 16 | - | ASSASTSGLIRADTQY
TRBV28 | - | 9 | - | ASSSSRGAF
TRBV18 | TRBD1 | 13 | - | ASSPPGQGIVGYT
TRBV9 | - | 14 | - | AIQDVDEAVNQPQH
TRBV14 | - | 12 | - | ASSPSSSTDTQY
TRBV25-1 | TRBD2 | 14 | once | ASSRAGGGLAYEQY
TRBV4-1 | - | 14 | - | ASSPLVGRGNYEQY
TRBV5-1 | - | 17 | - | ASSLVPRGNPSGANVLT
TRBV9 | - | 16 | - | ASSVAYWTGSGANVLT
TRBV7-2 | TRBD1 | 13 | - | ASSIRRDRANEQF
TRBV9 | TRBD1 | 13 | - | ASSTSGGWNTEAF
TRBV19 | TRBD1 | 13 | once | ASTPRQGEGYGYT
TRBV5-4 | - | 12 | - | ASSLAHSPYEQY
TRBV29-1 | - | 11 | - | SFRDNRNGGYT
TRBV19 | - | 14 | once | ASSHRDSLSLYGYT
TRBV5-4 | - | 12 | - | ASSTLLVGNEQF
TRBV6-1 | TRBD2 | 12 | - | ASSFGGGTDTQY
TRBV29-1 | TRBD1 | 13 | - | SVEARDRGTDTQY
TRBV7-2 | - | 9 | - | ASTTYNEQF
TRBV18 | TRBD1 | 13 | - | ASSLTGVAPVGYT
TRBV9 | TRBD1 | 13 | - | ASSVALDREVEQY
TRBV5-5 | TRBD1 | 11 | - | ASSLGGASGYT
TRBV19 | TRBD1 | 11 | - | ASRGQGNAEQY
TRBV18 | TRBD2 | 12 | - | ASSPLADQETQY
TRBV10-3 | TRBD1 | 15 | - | AISDGTGLGVAGELF
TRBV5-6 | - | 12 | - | ASSPKDRGEGYT
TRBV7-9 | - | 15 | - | ASSLPATGTGYNEQF
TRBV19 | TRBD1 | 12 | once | ASSMGQGIYGYT
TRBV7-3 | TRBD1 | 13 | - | ASSANRGLSETQY
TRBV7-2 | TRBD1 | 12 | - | ASSPRTGLTEAF
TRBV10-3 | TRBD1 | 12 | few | AISTGTANTEAF
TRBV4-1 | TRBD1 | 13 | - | ASSQGDRDNQPQH
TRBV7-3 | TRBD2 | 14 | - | ASSSGIAGGQETQY
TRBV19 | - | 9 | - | ASSILSGYT
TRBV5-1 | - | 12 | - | ASSFAQGWDEQY
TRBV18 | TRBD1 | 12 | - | ASSIRDRQETQY
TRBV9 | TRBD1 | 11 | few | ASSGTGGGEAF
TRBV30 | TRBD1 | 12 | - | AWRGTGGNQPQH
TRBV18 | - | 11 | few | ASSPGRETEAF
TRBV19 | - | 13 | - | ASSIHKGHGYGYT
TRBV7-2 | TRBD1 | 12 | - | ASSFDRVDEKLF
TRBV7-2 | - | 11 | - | ASSSGFVGEQF
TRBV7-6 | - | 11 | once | ASSLSAKETQY
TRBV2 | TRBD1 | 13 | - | ASRRGQGTGTEAF
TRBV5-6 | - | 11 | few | ASSIQYSDTQY
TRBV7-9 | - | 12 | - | ASSLGQMNTEAF
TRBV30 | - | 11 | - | AWGSGGYTEAF
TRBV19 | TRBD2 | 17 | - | ASSPRGTSGGYSYNEQF
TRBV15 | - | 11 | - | ATTPEQGQPQH